The 24 T cell receptor beta chains presented below share a single source sample, sequenced in a study of T cells after yellow fever vaccination. Each CDR3 protein gets one entry after TCRdb re-called the 5' RACE reads with MiXCR. The sample records approximately 350,000 distinct CDR3 sequences, around a tenth being singletons. The source material was PBMCs, sampled on the day of the first yellow fever vaccination. All receptors come from a man between 18 and 35 years old who received the YFV17D yellow fever vaccine.

This sequence joins TRBV15 and TRBJ2-2; perhaps TRBD1 as D (6 bases). The CDR3 extends over 16 amino acids. V lost 0 bases, J lost 6 bases, and 14 bases lay in between. Germline V gene data show CDR1 as LNHNV and CDR2 as YYDKDF (reference sequence). The CDR3 DNA reads TGTGCCACCAGCAGAGATTTGTACAGGGATGCCGGGGAGCTGTTTTTT. This translates into CATSRDLYRDAGELFF.

V and J are TRBV3-1 and TRBJ2-7; a possible D gene is TRBD1 (6 bases). Germline V gene lookup returns CDR1 LGHDT and CDR2 YNNKEL (reference sequence). V lost 2 bases to trimming and J lost 1 base, with 9 bases between them. The CDR3 totals 14 residues. CDR3 region: CASSQTTGSYEQYF. The CDR3 DNA reads TGTGCCAGCAGCCAAACGACAGGATCCTACGAGCAGTACTTC.

V gene TRBV4-1 combines with J gene TRBJ1-1; no firm D call. Germline loops: CDR1 MGHRA, CDR2 YSYEKL. V was pared by 1 base and J by 4 bases, with 22 bases between. The CDR3 length is 18 residues. The CDR3: CASSQADSWTVKGTEAFF. In DNA, the CDR3 is TGCGCCAGCAGCCAAGCAGATAGTTGGACGGTTAAGGGCACTGAAGCTTTCTTT.

The chain links TRBV12-3 or TRBV12-4 to TRBJ1-1, with 9 nucleotides matching TRBD1. Losses at the gene ends were 5 bases for V and 4 bases for J; bases not matched to a gene: 5. CDR3 length: 14 residues. CDR3 nucleotides: TGTGCCAGCAGTGACGGACAGGGGCCCACTGAAGCTTTCTTT. Translating gives CASSDGQGPTEAFF.

The rearrangement uses TRBV11-2 and TRBJ2-3; D is possibly TRBD1 or TRBD2 (5 bases each). The CDR3 extends over 13 amino acids. Per germline, CDR1 SGHAT and CDR2 FQNNGV. The germline V and J ends were trimmed by 5 bases and 6 bases, with 12 bases remaining between them. The CDR3 spells CASSRDPADTQYF. CDR3 nucleotide sequence: TGTGCCAGCAGCAGGGACCCCGCGGATACGCAGTATTTT.

The V call is TRBV6-5, the J call TRBJ1-6, with D tentatively TRBD1 (6 bases). Germline values: CDR1 MNHEY, CDR2 SVGAGI. This CDR3 has 16 residues. Deletions cut 3 bases from V and 7 bases from J, with 16 bases between. CDR3 in amino acids: CASSYVGGGPNSPLHF. The CDR3, as DNA: TGTGCCAGCAGTTATGTGGGGGGCGGCCCGAATTCACCCCTCCACTTT.

The V gene is TRBV5-1, the J gene TRBJ2-3, with D possibly TRBD2 on 6 matching bases. The CDR3 runs to 14 residues. Germline CDR1 and CDR2: SGHRS and YFSETQ. Trimming shortened V by 4 bases and J by 4 bases, and 13 bases separated the two germline ends. CDR3 in DNA: TGCGCCAGCAGCCCCTGGCCGGGGGCAGATACGCAGTATTTT. Translation: CASSPWPGADTQYF.

The chain couples TRBV4-3 to TRBJ1-1; D gene ambiguous. V lost 4 bases and J lost 4, with 16 bases in between. This CDR3 has 15 residues. Germline V gene data show CDR1 as LGHNA and CDR2 as YSLEER. This CDR3 reads CASSLRAGWGTEAFF. The CDR3 coding sequence is TGCGCCAGCAGCCTGAGGGCGGGTTGGGGCACTGAAGCTTTCTTT.

This chain connects TRBV27 to TRBJ2-1, with D uncertain. Germline V gene data show CDR1 as MNHEY and CDR2 as SMNVEV (reference sequence). Trimming shortened V by 2 bases and J by 9 bases, and 8 bases separated the two germline ends. The CDR3 sequence is 12 residues long. DNA for the CDR3: TGTGCCAGCAGTTTACAGGTCTCTGAGCAGTTCTTC. Its protein product is CASSLQVSEQFF.

This clonotype appeared a few times. The chain combines TRBV12-3 or TRBV12-4 with TRBJ2-1, with 11 nucleotides matching TRBD1. The CDR3 is made up of 15 amino acids. After removal of 6 bases from V and 6 bases from J, the junction contained 7 bases not matched to a gene. The CDR3 protein is CASSKSGTGGNEQFF. Written as DNA, the CDR3 is TGTGCCAGCAGCAAATCCGGGACAGGGGGCAATGAGCAGTTCTTC.

This clonotype has just a few counts. The gene calls are TRBV12-3 or TRBV12-4 and TRBJ2-2; D is unresolved. The CDR3 is 16 residues long. The V gene lost 8 bases and the J gene lost 5 bases, with 21 bases spanning the gap. DNA for the CDR3: TGTGCCAGCCGTCTCAGGCAGAATGCTAGGACCGGGGAGCTGTTTTTT. This encodes CASRLRQNARTGELFF.

The J gene is TRBJ2-5, the V gene TRBV20-1, with D unclear. Trimming took 5 bases from V and 5 from J, leaving 24 bases between them. Germline loops: CDR1 DFQATT, CDR2 SNEGSKA (reference sequence). The CDR3 contains 16 residues. The CDR3 DNA reads as TGCAGTGCTGACTCTCGAGGCCTCTCATTCGGGGAGACCCAGTACTTC. This codes for CSADSRGLSFGETQYF.

This clonotype has just a few counts. The rearrangement links TRBV29-1 to TRBJ2-3; D unclear. The V gene's germline CDR1 is SQVTM and CDR2 ANQGSEA. This CDR3 spans 13 amino acids. V shed 7 bases and J shed 2 bases, with 13 bases lying between them. CDR3 residues: CSASGSLTDTQYF. CDR3 coding DNA: TGCAGCGCCTCCGGGTCCCTCACAGATACGCAGTATTTT.

This chain links TRBV7-6 with TRBJ2-7, with 8 bases identical to TRBD2. J lost 7 bases, V lost 4 bases, and 9 bases had no gene match. This CDR3 comprises 14 residues. Per germline, CDR1 SGHVS and CDR2 FNYEAQ. The CDR3 sequence: CASSSGGGPVEQYF. The CDR3 nucleotides read TGTGCCAGCAGCTCCGGGGGGGGCCCGGTGGAGCAGTACTTC.

The table lists this clonotype with a count of one. The genes are TRBV6-2 or TRBV6-3 and TRBJ2-5; 10 nucleotides line up with TRBD2. Per germline, CDR1 MNHEY and CDR2 SVGEGT. This CDR3 spans 16 amino acids. With V trimmed by 2 bases and J by 7 bases, 10 bases remained unmatched. CDR3 in amino acids: CASSYGSGGETWTQYF. The CDR3 bases are TGTGCCAGCAGTTACGGGAGCGGGGGGGAGACTTGGACCCAGTACTTC.

This chain joins TRBV6-5 and TRBJ1-1, with TRBD1 matching 9 bases. Germline CDR1 is MNHEY and CDR2 is SVGAGI. This CDR3 is 18 amino acids long. V was clipped by 4 bases and J by 3 bases; unmatched bases: 15. The CDR3, as DNA: TGTGCCAGCAGTTCGAGGGGGACAGGGTGGGTGGTAGACACTGAAGCTTTCTTT. Its protein product is CASSSRGTGWVVDTEAFF.

The chain couples TRBV13 to TRBJ1-5, with D unresolved. The better agreement between TRBJ2-3 and the DNA end casts doubt on the J call. Germline assignment: CDR1 PRHDT and CDR2 FYEKMQ (reference sequence). CDR3 size: 14 residues. The CDR3 DNA sequence: TGTGCCAGCAGCTTAGTCCCGCGCAATCAGCCCCAGTATTTT. Its protein product is CASSLVPRNQPQYF.

Comment on this clonotype: Since a much larger clone is just one base distant, this may be a read error. The chain has TRBV5-1 and TRBJ1-5, with 9 bases fitting TRBD1. This CDR3 has 14 amino acids. With V trimmed by 0 bases and J by 9 bases, 4 bases remained unmatched. Germline V gives CDR1 SGHRS, CDR2 YFSETQ. This CDR3 reads CASSLGTGDRPQHF. CDR3 nucleotide sequence: TGCGCCAGCAGCTTGGGGACAGGGGATCGGCCCCAGCATTTT.

CDR3 in amino acids: CASSSPGGTYNEQFF. CDR3 nucleotides: TGCGCCAGCAGCTCCCCCGGCGGTACCTACAATGAGCAGTTCTTC. This chain links TRBV5-1 with TRBJ2-1, with unresolved D. The V gene's germline CDR1 is SGHRS and CDR2 YFSETQ. This CDR3 is built from 15 residues. V was shortened by 3 bases and J by 2 bases, with 12 bases between the two germline ends.

This chain uses TRBV7-3 with TRBJ1-3; D is perhaps TRBD1 (6 bases). This CDR3 spans 14 amino acids. The germline V gene has CDR1 SGHTA and CDR2 FQGTGA. V was trimmed by 1 base and J by 4 bases, leaving 8 bases between them. As DNA, the CDR3 is TGTGCCAGCAGCTTAAGAGGGGGGGGAAACACCATATATTTT. This gives the protein CASSLRGGGNTIYF.

This clonotype came up a few times. The chain couples TRBV7-9 to TRBJ1-1; D is uncertain. This CDR3 has 14 amino acids. V shed 0 bases and J shed 1 base, with 6 bases lying between them. Germline lookup yields CDR1 SEHNR and CDR2 FQNEAQ (reference sequence). CDR3 protein: CASSLAMANTEAFF. The CDR3 coding sequence is TGTGCCAGCAGCTTAGCGATGGCGAACACTGAAGCTTTCTTT.

The V call is TRBV28, the J call TRBJ2-1; D unresolved. The CDR3 sequence is 16 residues long. V was clipped by 6 bases and J by 5 bases, with 20 bases between them. Germline values: CDR1 MDHEN, CDR2 SYDVKM. CDR3 nucleotide sequence: TGTGCCAGCAGCCCACCGACACGGAACGGAAACAATGAGCAGTTCTTC. Residues: CASSPPTRNGNNEQFF. Complete variable domain (other parts from reference TRBV28 and TRBJ2-1): DVKVTQSSRYLVKRTGEKVFLECVQDMDHENMFWYRQDPGLGLRLIYFSYDVKMKEKGDIPEGYSVSREKKERFSLILESASTNQTSMYLCASSPPTRNGNNEQFFGPGTRLTVL.

This clonotype was seen more than once but under ten times. The chain links TRBV5-1 to TRBJ2-5; the D gene could be TRBD1 or TRBD2 (5 bases each). CDR3 length: 13 residues. V lost 3 bases to trimming and J lost 3 bases, with 9 bases between them. The germline V gene has CDR1 SGHRS and CDR2 YFSETQ. CDR3: CASSYQGEETQYF. CDR3 in DNA: TGCGCCAGCAGCTACCAGGGAGAAGAGACCCAGTACTTC.

The J gene is TRBJ2-1, the V gene TRBV30, with no clear D. CDR1 is GTSNPN and CDR2 is SVGIG in the germline V gene (reference sequence). Trimming removed 5 bases at V and 5 bases at J, with 4 bases between. This CDR3 has 10 amino acids. The DNA of the CDR3 is TGTGCCTGGGAAAACAATGAGCAGTTCTTC. It yields the protein CAWENNEQFF.